The 32 T cell receptor beta chains presented below share a single source sample, sequenced in a study of blood T cell repertoires in COVID-19. Repertoires were generated with immunoSEQ multiplex PCR, while TCRdb's copy carries only in-frame clones and drops some. Of over 150,000 clones in the sample, approximately 90% were seen once. The specimen sequenced was peripheral blood. The receptors derive from a man aged 18 to 35 who had recovered from COVID-19.

The chain links TRBV5-4 to TRBJ2-1; 7 nucleotides match TRBD2. CDR1 SGHNT and CDR2 YYREEE come from the germline V gene (reference sequence). The V and J ends lost 6 bases and 2 bases, in that order; junction bases with no gene match: 11. The CDR3 covers 16 residues. The CDR3 protein is CASIPRGGVPYNEQFF. In DNA form, the CDR3 reads TGTGCCAGCATCCCCCGGGGAGGGGTCCCCTACAATGAGCAGTTCTTC.

This clone showed up just once. V usage is TRBV2 and J usage is TRBJ2-5; TRBD1 is a possible D gene (5 bases). Trimming took off 4 bases at V and 2 bases at J, with 5 bases between the two ends. Germline V gene sequence: CDR1 SNHLY, CDR2 FYNNEI. CDR3 length: 12 amino acids. This CDR3 is CASSAGQETQYF. CDR3 DNA: TGTGCCAGCAGTGCAGGGCAAGAGACCCAGTACTTC.

The V gene is TRBV5-4, the J gene TRBJ2-7; TRBD2 matches at 7 bases. The V gene end was trimmed by 3 bases and the J gene end by 3 bases; junction bases not matched to a gene: 9. CDR1 is SGHNT, CDR2 YYREEE, per germline (reference sequence). This CDR3 comprises 15 residues. This CDR3 reads CASSSAEGGLYEQYF. DNA for the CDR3: TGTGCCAGCAGCTCCGCGGAGGGAGGGCTCTACGAGCAGTACTTC.

The rearrangement links TRBV6-6 to TRBJ2-6; 7 bases are shared with TRBD1. This CDR3 has 16 residues. Trimming removed 7 bases from V and 0 bases from J; junction bases left unmatched: 6. Germline-derived CDR1 and CDR2 are MNHNY and SVGAGI (reference sequence). The CDR3 sequence: CASTGQVRSGANVLTF. CDR3 in DNA: TGTGCCAGCACCGGACAGGTCCGCTCTGGGGCCAACGTCCTGACTTTC.

The chain carries TRBV29-1 and TRBJ2-1; 11 bases match TRBD2. Germline CDR1 SQVTM, CDR2 ANQGSEA. Trimming took 6 bases from V and 4 from J; bases not matched to a gene: 2. The CDR3 runs 13 residues. In DNA, the CDR3 is TGCAGCGTGGGGACTAGCGGTTACAATGAGCAGTTCTTC. This codes for CSVGTSGYNEQFF.

This clone occurred once. The V call is TRBV4-1, the J call TRBJ2-6, with D hard to call. V gave up 2 bases and J gave up 4 bases, with 12 bases separating them. In germline, CDR1 is MGHRA, CDR2 YSYEKL. The CDR3 totals 16 residues. CDR3 bases: TGCGCCAGCAGCCAATTCCTTTTTGTGGGGGCCAACGTCCTGACTTTC. This gives the protein CASSQFLFVGANVLTF.

The rearrangement joins TRBV7-2 to TRBJ1-2; 8 nucleotides align to TRBD1. V dropped 5 bases and J dropped 4; count of bases not matched to a gene: 9. CDR3 length: 15 residues. CDR1 and CDR2 (germline): SGHTA, FQGNSA. CDR3 sequence: CASSRTRQGLYGYTF. CDR3 in DNA: TGTGCCAGCAGCCGGACCCGACAGGGGCTCTATGGCTACACCTTC.

The rearrangement uses TRBV2 and TRBJ1-1; D call uncertain. Germline CDR1 is SNHLY and CDR2 is FYNNEI. The CDR3 loop spans 14 amino acids. Trimming removed 8 bases at V and 5 bases at J, with 18 bases between. In DNA form, the CDR3 reads TGTGCCAGCGAGATAACGGACGCGGGGACTGAAGCTTTCTTT. As protein: CASEITDAGTEAFF.

This sequence joins TRBV4-3 and TRBJ2-6; possible D gene TRBD2, 5 bases. The V gene's germline CDR1 is LGHNA and CDR2 YSLEER. The CDR3 consists of 16 residues. Deletions cut 1 base from V and 2 bases from J, with 9 bases between. This CDR3 is CASSQVGSAGANVLTF. The CDR3 DNA follows: TGCGCCAGCAGCCAAGTAGGGAGCGCTGGGGCCAACGTCCTGACTTTC.

The V and J genes are TRBV9 and TRBJ2-7; 9 bases are a match to TRBD1. The CDR3 contains 15 residues. The germline CDR1 and CDR2 sequences are SGDLS and YYNGEE. V was pared by 4 bases and J by 5 bases, with 10 bases of the junction left unmatched. CDR3 sequence: CASSLGPGQGNEQYF. The CDR3 DNA is TGTGCCAGCAGCCTGGGGCCGGGACAGGGTAACGAGCAGTACTTC.

This clone was recorded a few times. This rearrangement joins TRBV9 to TRBJ1-3; unclear D gene. Germline CDR1 and CDR2: SGDLS and YYNGEE. The CDR3 contains 15 residues. The ends were cut back, 3 bases at V and 4 bases at J, with 14 bases in the middle. For the CDR3, the DNA is TGTGCCAGCAGCGATCTTAGCGGCTACGGAAACACCATATATTTT. Protein: CASSDLSGYGNTIYF.

This rearrangement joins TRBV12-3 or TRBV12-4 to TRBJ2-7, with TRBD2 as a possible D gene (6 bases). V dropped 8 bases and J dropped 6 bases, with 14 bases sitting between them. The CDR3 spans 12 residues. The CDR3 region has the DNA TGTGCCAGCCGCCTAGGGCGGGGCGAGCAGTACTTC. It codes for CASRLGRGEQYF.

The chain is built from TRBV2 and TRBJ1-4; TRBD1 might be the D (6 bases). Germline V gene sequence: CDR1 SNHLY, CDR2 FYNNEI. Between the trimmed V and J ends, which lost 7 bases and 5 bases, there was a span of 20 bases. The CDR3 extends over 16 amino acids. The CDR3 spells CASTDLPGHGNEKLFF. The CDR3 DNA is TGTGCCAGCACAGACCTGCCGGGACACGGAAATGAAAAACTGTTTTTT.

The rearrangement links TRBV5-6 to TRBJ1-3; 10 positions match TRBD1. In germline, CDR1 is SGHDT, CDR2 YYEEEE. V lost 0 bases, J lost 0 bases, and 6 bases stayed unmatched. CDR3 size: 18 residues. CDR3 nucleotide sequence: TGTGCCAGCAGCTTGGGGGACAGGGGCAGGAGCTCTGGAAACACCATATATTTT. Translated: CASSLGDRGRSSGNTIYF.

The chain combines TRBV29-1 with TRBJ2-7; D gene uncertain. Trimming stripped 1 base from V and 0 bases from J, with 7 bases between. This CDR3 spans 13 amino acids. The germline V gene encodes CDR1 SQVTM and CDR2 ANQGSEA. CDR3 sequence reads: CSVEVVDSYEQYF. The DNA of the CDR3 is TGCAGCGTTGAAGTCGTAGACTCCTACGAGCAGTACTTC.

V usage is TRBV7-2 and J usage is TRBJ1-3, with 11 bases lining up with TRBD1. CDR1 is SGHTA, CDR2 FQGNSA, per germline. J was trimmed by 5 bases and V by 1 base; bases with no gene match: 1. There are 15 residues in the CDR3. CDR3 nucleotides: TGTGCCAGCAGCTTAGGGACAGGGGGCCGAAACACCATATATTTT. It encodes CASSLGTGGRNTIYF.

This clone was seen a handful of times. This sequence joins TRBV2 and TRBJ2-7; the D is unclear. The CDR3 is 11 amino acids. V gave up 7 bases and J gave up 6 bases, with 10 bases separating them. Germline V gene data show CDR1 as SNHLY and CDR2 as FYNNEI. The CDR3 sequence is CASTLGPEQYF. Here the CDR3 DNA reads TGTGCCAGCACCCTTGGGCCCGAGCAGTACTTC.

The J gene is TRBJ2-1, the V gene TRBV2; tentatively, D is TRBD2 (6 bases). Germline V lookup: CDR1 SNHLY, CDR2 FYNNEI. Trimming took 4 bases from V and 2 from J, leaving 30 bases between them. The length of the CDR3 is 21 residues. CDR3 amino acids: CASSAIVGLADYLTTYNEQFF. DNA for the CDR3: TGTGCCAGCAGTGCAATCGTAGGATTAGCGGATTATCTGACGACCTACAATGAGCAGTTCTTC.

This rearrangement joins TRBV6-2 or TRBV6-3 to TRBJ2-7; maybe TRBD1 (6 bases). V lost 4 bases and J lost 6, with 22 bases in between. Germline values: CDR1 MNHEY, CDR2 SVGEGT. The CDR3 covers 16 residues. The CDR3: CASSLPGESLTSEQYF. The CDR3 region has the DNA TGTGCCAGCAGTTTACCAGGGGAGAGTCTTACGTCCGAGCAGTACTTC.

This clone was seen just once. The rearrangement joins TRBV19 to TRBJ1-5, with 7 bases identical to TRBD1. Germline V gene data show CDR1 as LNHDA and CDR2 as SQIVND (reference sequence). Unmatched junction bases numbered 5, after V lost 4 bases and J lost 5 bases. This CDR3 has 14 amino acids. The CDR3 spells CASSRGGSYQPQHF. In nucleotides, the CDR3 is TGTGCCAGTAGTAGAGGGGGCAGCTATCAGCCCCAGCATTTT.

This clone was seen only once. The V gene is TRBV19, the J gene TRBJ1-5; no definite D call. Trimming pared 8 bases from V and 2 bases from J, leaving 10 bases between. The germline gives CDR1 LNHDA, CDR2 SQIVND (reference sequence). The CDR3 length is 13 residues. CDR3 in DNA: TGTGCCAGTTGTTCAGGCGGCAATCAGCCCCAGCATTTT. Its protein product is CASCSGGNQPQHF.

CDR3 amino acids: CASSTTWPEAFF. As DNA, the CDR3 is TGTGCCAGTAGTACCACCTGGCCTGAAGCTTTCTTT. V is TRBV19 and J is TRBJ1-1; D remains ambiguous. The germline V gene has CDR1 LNHDA and CDR2 SQIVND (reference sequence). The CDR3 has 12 residues. Between the trimmed V and J ends, which lost 4 bases and 6 bases, there was a span of 9 bases. Full variable domain (rest looked up from reference TRBV19 and TRBJ1-1): DGGITQSPKYLFRKEGQNVTLSCEQNLNHDAMYWYRQDPGQGLRLIYYSQIVNDFQKGDIAEGYSVSREKKESFPLTVTSAQKNPTAFYLCASSTTWPEAFFGQGTRLTVV.

V is TRBV5-4 and J is TRBJ1-1; D is ambiguous. Trimming left V 2 bases short and J 1 base short, with 3 bases between. The CDR3 is 12 residues long. Germline CDR1 is SGHNT and CDR2 is YYREEE (reference sequence). The CDR3, as DNA: TGTGCCAGCAGCTTTCGGAACACTGAAGCTTTCTTT. It yields the protein CASSFRNTEAFF.

The chain combines TRBV7-9 with TRBJ2-1, with D hard to call. CDR3 length: 15 amino acids. CDR1 is SEHNR and CDR2 is FQNEAQ in the germline V gene (reference sequence). V was trimmed by 6 bases and J by 0 bases, leaving 12 bases between them. CDR3 sequence (DNA): TGTGCCAGCAGTTCCCCCCGGAGCTCCTACAATGAGCAGTTCTTC. Amino acids: CASSSPRSSYNEQFF.

The genes are TRBV6-2 or TRBV6-3 and TRBJ2-7; no reliable D call. Germline V gene lookup returns CDR1 MNHEY and CDR2 SVGEGT. With 4 bases removed from V and 7 bases from J, the gap between germline ends came to 17 bases. The CDR3 is made up of 14 amino acids. The CDR3 coding sequence is TGTGCCAGCAGTTCCCCAAAGGAGCTGAAGGAGCAGTACTTC. Residues: CASSSPKELKEQYF.

This clone has just one count. The chain links TRBV7-2 to TRBJ2-7; 7 nucleotides match TRBD1. The CDR3 consists of 13 residues. J was trimmed by 5 bases and V by 3 bases; bases with no gene match: 4. Per the germline V gene, CDR1 is SGHTA and CDR2 is FQGNSA. The DNA for the CDR3 is TGTGCCAGCAGCTTGAACAGGGGCGACGAGCAGTACTTC. Translation gives CASSLNRGDEQYF.

V is TRBV4-2 and J is TRBJ2-1; 13 bases agree with TRBD2. V shed 4 bases, J shed 5 bases, and the junction held 14 bases outside the gene matches. This CDR3 is built from 19 residues. Germline V lookup: CDR1 LGHNA, CDR2 YNFKEQ. DNA for the CDR3: TGTGCCAGCAGCCCACTAGCGGGAGGGCCAAAGGGTCTAAACAATGAGCAGTTCTTC. Its protein product is CASSPLAGGPKGLNNEQFF.

The V and J genes are TRBV4-3 and TRBJ2-7; TRBD1 is a possible D gene (6 bases). Germline V gives CDR1 LGHNA, CDR2 YSLEER. Trimming stripped 0 bases from V and 4 bases from J, with 13 bases between. This CDR3 region has 15 residues. CDR3 in amino acids: CASSQEWTANYEQYF. The CDR3, as DNA: TGCGCCAGCAGCCAAGAATGGACAGCGAATTACGAGCAGTACTTC.

The rearrangement uses TRBV27 and TRBJ1-2; 7 bases agree with TRBD1. This CDR3 has 15 residues. V lost 6 bases and J lost 4; bases outside the gene matches: 11. Per germline, CDR1 MNHEY and CDR2 SMNVEV (reference sequence). Written as DNA, the CDR3 is TGTGCCAGCAGCCCAAGGTCCGGGACAGTCTATGGCTACACCTTC. It translates to CASSPRSGTVYGYTF.

In its sample, this clone was seen a few times. The chain links TRBV19 to TRBJ2-5, with 14 bases aligning to TRBD2. V lost 3 bases, J lost 4 bases, and 4 bases stayed unmatched. CDR1 and CDR2 from the germline V gene are LNHDA and SQIVND (reference sequence). The CDR3 extends over 16 amino acids. CDR3 bases: TGTGCCAGTAGTATCTCGACTAGCGGGAGGGTAGAGACCCAGTACTTC. The encoded protein is CASSISTSGRVETQYF.

The genes are TRBV4-3 and TRBJ2-2; tentative D call: TRBD2 (5 bases). From germline, CDR1 is LGHNA and CDR2 YSLEER. The V end was cut by 0 bases, the J end by 5 bases, with 10 bases between. There are 15 residues in the CDR3. CDR3 nucleotides: TGCGCCAGCAGCCAAGATGGGCAGCGGACCGGGGAGCTGTTTTTT. Residues: CASSQDGQRTGELFF.

The CDR3: CATLDRGPYNEQFF. CDR3 nucleotides: TGTGCCACCCTTGACAGGGGTCCCTACAATGAGCAGTTCTTC. The chain has TRBV19 and TRBJ2-1, with 8 bases that match TRBD1. This CDR3 region has 14 residues. Trimming at V came to 10 bases and at J to 2 bases, leaving 7 bases not matched to a gene. Germline-derived CDR1 and CDR2 are LNHDA and SQIVND (reference sequence).